The present T cell receptor beta chain was sequenced within a study of vaccination effects on CD4 cells after COVID-19. The assay was immunoSEQ multiplex PCR, and TCRdb's table has in-frame clones only and misses some. The sample holds about 66,000 clones, roughly 80% seen once. Viral peptide pools were used in the ViraFEST assay to expand antigen-specific CD4+ T cells, and sequencing came afterward. At the end of 10 days of culture, CD4+ T cells were isolated. All participants had two doses of either the BNT162b2 or mRNA-1273 vaccine. This clone was seen just once. Antigen unknown. Germline loops: CDR1 WNHNN, CDR2 SYGVQD (reference sequence). The CDR3 has 13 residues. Trimming stripped 0 bases from V and 5 bases from J, with 7 bases between.

The chain has TRBV10-1 and TRBJ1-2; D uncertain. Source: CD4+ T cells from PBMCs cultured with HCoV-OC43 spike peptides, taken after COVID-19 vaccination. The subset: HCoV-OC43 spike overlapping peptide pool stimulation. The sequence came from a human donor who received a COVID-19 vaccine. The CDR3 loop reads CASSESRSYGYTF. The CDR3 nucleotides are TGCGCCAGCAGTGAGTCGAGATCGTATGGCTACACCTTC.